Each of the 32 T cell receptor beta chains below was sequenced from the same sample in a study of cytomegalovirus exposure and HLA in healthy donors. The PCR employed 60 Vbeta primers together with 13 Jbeta primers. Some clones are missing from TCRdb's copy, which holds only in-frame ones; the method was immunoSEQ multiplex PCR. This sample has 200,000 to 250,000 clones; around 89% occur once, and the top ten carry 0.95% to 1.1%. What was sequenced was PBMCs. These receptors all stem from a woman aged 18-30 years in good health and CMV-seronegative.

The genes are TRBV11-2 and TRBJ1-5; TRBD1 aligns across 7 bases. V lost 4 bases to trimming and J lost 9 bases; unmatched junction nucleotides: 9. The CDR3 is made up of 14 amino acids. The germline V gene encodes CDR1 SGHAT and CDR2 FQNNGV. The CDR3 here is CASSSDRISGPQHF. The CDR3 coding sequence is TGTGCCAGCAGCTCGGACAGGATTTCGGGGCCCCAGCATTTT.

Written as DNA, the CDR3 is TGTGCCAGCAGCCAAGTCACAGCGGGGGTGAACGAGCAGTACTTC. As protein: CASSQVTAGVNEQYF. The chain employs TRBV4-2 and TRBJ2-7; TRBD2 agrees at 8 bases. Looked up from germline, CDR1 is LGHNA and CDR2 is YNFKEQ. V shed 1 base, J shed 5 bases, and the junction held 7 bases outside the gene matches. The CDR3 has 15 residues.

This chain uses TRBV30 with TRBJ1-5; TRBD1 matches at 8 bases. Germline values: CDR1 GTSNPN, CDR2 SVGIG (reference sequence). V lost 4 bases, J lost 2 bases, and 1 base stayed unmatched. This CDR3 is 13 amino acids long. The chain's CDR3 is CAWKGQGNQPQHF. CDR3 nucleotide sequence: TGTGCCTGGAAGGGACAGGGCAATCAGCCCCAGCATTTT.

The chain has TRBV27 and TRBJ2-7; 11 nucleotides line up with TRBD2. CDR1 and CDR2 from the germline V gene are MNHEY and SMNVEV (reference sequence). The CDR3 runs to 14 residues. The V gene end was trimmed by 7 bases and the J gene end by 4 bases; junction bases not matched to a gene: 6. CDR3 DNA sequence: TGTGCCAGCACTCTAGCGGGAGGTGGGTACGAGCAGTACTTC. Its translation is CASTLAGGGYEQYF.

This clone was counted once. The rearrangement uses TRBV11-2 and TRBJ2-2, with TRBD2 matching over 8 bases. Germline V gene data show CDR1 as SGHAT and CDR2 as FQNNGV. V was pared by 8 bases and J by 1 base, with 12 bases of the junction left unmatched. This CDR3 region has 17 residues. CDR3 sequence reads: CASPKGSGRGNTGELFF. In DNA, the CDR3 is TGTGCCAGCCCTAAGGGGTCCGGGAGGGGGAACACCGGGGAGCTGTTTTTT.

The chain employs TRBV2 and TRBJ2-7, with 7 positions matching TRBD1. The CDR3 is 13 residues long. V was pared by 7 bases and J by 5 bases, with 8 bases of the junction left unmatched. Germline values: CDR1 SNHLY, CDR2 FYNNEI. CDR3 nucleotide sequence: TGTGCCAGCAACCGACAGGGAGTCAACGAGCAGTACTTC. Its translation: CASNRQGVNEQYF.

The chain links TRBV9 to TRBJ2-2; TRBD2 is a possible D gene (6 bases). CDR1 and CDR2 from the germline V gene are SGDLS and YYNGEE. V was cut by 3 bases and J by 5 bases, with 14 bases left in between. CDR3 size: 15 residues. CDR3 nucleotide sequence: TGTGCCAGCAGCGCTCGTCACGGGGGAACCGGGGAGCTGTTTTTT. This gives the protein CASSARHGGTGELFF. The full variable domain, in which reference TRBV9 and TRBJ2-2 provide the parts outside the CDR3, is DSGVTQTPKHLITATGQRVTLRCSPRSGDLSVYWYQQSLDQGLQFLIQYYNGEERAKGNILERFSAQQFPDLHSELNLSSLELGDSALYFCASSARHGGTGELFFGEGSRLTVL.

The rearrangement links TRBV20-1 to TRBJ1-1; tentatively, D is TRBD1 (6 bases). Germline V gene sequence: CDR1 DFQATT, CDR2 SNEGSKA (reference sequence). The CDR3 is 11 residues long. Deletions cut 5 bases from V and 4 bases from J, with 8 bases between. Written as DNA, the CDR3 is TGCAGTGCTCAAGGGGGCACTGAAGCTTTCTTT. Protein product: CSAQGGTEAFF.

This clone is a singleton in its sample. V is TRBV5-6 and J is TRBJ1-2; a possible D gene is TRBD1 (6 bases). V was shortened by 1 base and J by 2 bases, with 12 bases between the two germline ends. The CDR3 has 15 amino acids. CDR1 and CDR2 from the germline V gene are SGHDT and YYEEEE. The CDR3 sequence: CASSLYRTDNYGYTF. CDR3 bases: TGTGCCAGCAGCTTGTATAGGACAGACAACTATGGCTACACCTTC.

This chain uses TRBV4-1 with TRBJ2-5; 11 nucleotides match TRBD2. Germline V gene sequence: CDR1 MGHRA, CDR2 YSYEKL. The V segment lost 1 base and the J segment 9 bases; nucleotides outside the gene matches: 7. This CDR3 spans 15 amino acids. Here the CDR3 DNA reads TGCGCCAGCAGCCAAGGCGGACTAGCGGGTTGGGCCCAGTACTTC. Protein product: CASSQGGLAGWAQYF.

The rearrangement uses TRBV10-3 and TRBJ1-5, with D possibly being TRBD1 (6 bases). In germline, CDR1 is ENHRY, CDR2 SYGVKD. The CDR3 consists of 13 residues. Trimming cost V 7 bases and J 2 bases, with 9 bases left between them. CDR3 in amino acids: CAINAGGNQPQHF. Written as DNA, the CDR3 is TGTGCCATCAATGCAGGGGGCAATCAGCCCCAGCATTTT.

This sequence joins TRBV6-1 and TRBJ1-5, with a weak D call TRBD1 (5 bases). CDR1 and CDR2 from the germline V gene are MNHNS and SASEGT. The CDR3 totals 14 residues. Trimming pared 5 bases from V and 4 bases from J, leaving 12 bases between. CDR3 region: CASSNRMGNQPQHF. DNA of the CDR3: TGTGCCAGCAGTAACAGGATGGGGAATCAGCCCCAGCATTTT.

This rearrangement joins TRBV4-1 to TRBJ2-7; D is perhaps TRBD1 (6 bases). V lost 0 bases and J 3 bases, leaving 15 bases between the germline ends. The V gene's germline CDR1 is MGHRA and CDR2 YSYEKL. The CDR3 runs to 16 residues. Here the CDR3 reads CASSQEGRQAHYEQYF. The CDR3 DNA is TGCGCCAGCAGCCAAGAAGGGAGACAGGCACACTACGAGCAGTACTTC.

The chain carries TRBV2 and TRBJ1-5; the match to TRBD1 covers 8 bases. The CDR3 contains 14 residues. J lost 7 bases, V lost 6 bases, and 8 bases had no gene match. Germline CDR1 reads SNHLY; CDR2 reads FYNNEI. DNA for the CDR3: TGTGCCAGCAGCCCGGACAGGGTCGCCCAGCCCCAGCATTTT. This encodes CASSPDRVAQPQHF.

The chain joins TRBV9 to TRBJ1-2; perhaps TRBD1 as D (5 bases). CDR1 and CDR2 (germline): SGDLS, YYNGEE. Between the trimmed V and J ends, which lost 3 bases and 3 bases, there was a span of 9 bases. The CDR3 loop spans 13 amino acids. CDR3 loop: CASSAQQDYGYTF. In nucleotides, the CDR3 is TGTGCCAGCAGCGCCCAACAGGACTATGGCTACACCTTC.

The chain recombines TRBV4-1 with TRBJ2-7; 9 bases match TRBD1. V was clipped by 3 bases and J by 7 bases; unmatched bases: 10. The CDR3 totals 15 residues. CDR1 and CDR2 from the germline V gene are MGHRA and YSYEKL. The CDR3 spells CASSQTGTGPWEQYF. In nucleotides, the CDR3 is TGCGCCAGCAGCCAGACCGGGACAGGGCCGTGGGAGCAGTACTTC.

This clone came up once. The chain has TRBV5-1 and TRBJ2-1; D possibly corresponds to TRBD2 (7 bases). Looked up from germline, CDR1 is SGHRS and CDR2 is YFSETQ. This CDR3 contains 14 residues. V was clipped by 2 bases and J by 7 bases, with 13 bases between them. The CDR3 DNA reads as TGCGCCAGCAGCTTTAGGGGGGGTACAAATGAGCAGTTCTTC. Its protein product is CASSFRGGTNEQFF.

This chain uses TRBV5-1 with TRBJ2-5; TRBD2 matches 11 bases. The CDR3 runs to 17 residues. The germline gives CDR1 SGHRS, CDR2 YFSETQ. V lost 5 bases, J lost 1 base, and 10 bases stayed unmatched. Here the CDR3 reads CASSHTFSGGAQETQYF. CDR3 DNA: TGCGCCAGCAGTCACACATTTAGCGGGGGGGCCCAAGAGACCCAGTACTTC.

CDR3 residues: CASSLVAGYEQFF. For the CDR3, the DNA is TGTGCCAGCAGCTTGGTAGCGGGATATGAGCAGTTCTTC. The V gene is TRBV5-4, the J gene TRBJ2-1, with 8 nucleotides matching TRBD2. Per germline, CDR1 SGHNT and CDR2 YYREEE (reference sequence). CDR3 length: 13 residues. V gave up 0 bases and J gave up 8 bases; unmatched junction bases: 1.

The chain joins TRBV14 to TRBJ2-4, with 8 positions matching TRBD1. The junction had 11 bases not matched to a gene; V was cut back by 8 bases and J by 11 bases. The germline V gene has CDR1 SGHDN and CDR2 FVKESK. This CDR3 contains 13 residues. In DNA form, the CDR3 reads TGTGCCAGCTCAGGACAGGGTGGGATCCTTCAGTACTTC. It specifies CASSGQGGILQYF.

Concerning this clone itself: The junction shows a germline mismatch at one end, possibly a read error. The chain carries TRBV7-9 and TRBJ1-4; 7 bases agree with TRBD1. CDR1 is SEHNR and CDR2 is FQNEAQ in the germline V gene (reference sequence). This CDR3 is 15 amino acids long. CDR3 amino acids: CSSSLVTGVYEKLFF. DNA of the CDR3: TGTTCCAGCAGCTTAGTTACAGGGGTATATGAAAAACTGTTTTTT.

This clone was observed once. CDR3 amino acids: CASSPRSSEGGYTF. CDR3 bases: TGTGCCAGCTCACCACGCAGCTCTGAGGGAGGCTACACCTTC. The V and J genes are TRBV18 and TRBJ1-2; D gene unclear. V was pared by 1 base and J by 8 bases, with 14 bases between. The CDR3 runs to 14 residues. Germline loops: CDR1 KGHSH, CDR2 LQKENI.

In its sample, this clone was seen once. J is TRBJ2-5 and V is TRBV7-9; 8 nucleotides match TRBD1. The trim removed 1 base at V and 1 base at J, leaving 11 bases unmatched. The CDR3 totals 18 residues. The germline V gene has CDR1 SEHNR and CDR2 FQNEAQ (reference sequence). CDR3: CASSLVTTRDRPQETQYF. CDR3 sequence (DNA): TGTGCCAGCAGCTTAGTGACAACCAGGGACAGGCCCCAAGAGACCCAGTACTTC. The variable domain in full, completed from reference TRBV7-9 and TRBJ2-5, reads DTGVSQNPRHKITKRGQNVTFRCDPISEHNRLYWYRQTLGQGPEFLTYFQNEAQLEKSRLLSDRFSAERPKGSFSTLEIQRTEQGDSAMYLCASSLVTTRDRPQETQYFGPGTRLLVL.

The chain couples TRBV5-1 to TRBJ2-3, with TRBD2 matching over 13 bases. The CDR3 extends over 17 amino acids. The ends lost 4 bases at V and 2 bases at J; junction bases unmatched: 7. CDR1 is SGHRS and CDR2 is YFSETQ in the germline V gene. The CDR3 reads CASSGGTSGVPTDTQYF. As DNA, the CDR3 is TGCGCCAGCAGCGGAGGGACTAGCGGGGTCCCCACAGATACGCAGTATTTT.

This chain joins TRBV19 and TRBJ2-3, with 8 bases aligning to TRBD2. The junction had 4 bases not matched to a gene; V was cut back by 1 base and J by 7 bases. The CDR3 covers 14 residues. CDR1 and CDR2 from the germline V gene are LNHDA and SQIVND (reference sequence). The CDR3 is CASSIAGGVNTQYF. DNA for the CDR3: TGTGCCAGTAGTATAGCGGGGGGGGTAAATACGCAGTATTTT.

This clone turned up a few times. The rearrangement uses TRBV11-2 and TRBJ2-3, with TRBD2 matching 9 bases. In germline, CDR1 is SGHAT, CDR2 FQNNGV. V shed 7 bases, J shed 3 bases, and the junction held 11 bases outside the gene matches. The CDR3 spans 16 residues. The chain's CDR3 is CASTSGRSFWTDTQYF. CDR3 in DNA: TGTGCCAGCACCAGCGGGAGGTCCTTTTGGACAGATACGCAGTATTTT. Full variable domain (missing parts from reference TRBV11-2 and TRBJ2-3): EAGVAQSPRYKIIEKRQSVAFWCNPISGHATLYWYQQILGQGPKLLIQFQNNGVVDDSQLPKDRFSAERLKGVDSTLKIQPAKLEDSAVYLCASTSGRSFWTDTQYFGPGTRLTVL.

This chain's CDR3 is CASSVGGATGELFF. In nucleotides, the CDR3 is TGCGCCAGCAGTGTCGGGGGGGCGACCGGGGAGCTGTTTTTT. V and J are TRBV10-1 and TRBJ2-2, with TRBD2 identical over 8 bases. The V and J ends lost 4 bases and 5 bases, in that order; junction bases with no gene match: 3. The CDR3 loop spans 14 amino acids. The germline gives CDR1 WNHNN, CDR2 SYGVQD (reference sequence).

The chain joins TRBV9 to TRBJ1-1, with 10 bases matching TRBD1. V lost 4 bases and J lost 1; bases outside the gene matches: 4. The length of the CDR3 is 15 residues. Germline CDR1 SGDLS, CDR2 YYNGEE. In nucleotides, the CDR3 is TGTGCCAGCAGCCCCCGACAGGGGGCGAACACTGAAGCTTTCTTT. Translation: CASSPRQGANTEAFF.

This clone is a singleton in its sample. The V call is TRBV2, the J call TRBJ2-2; no clear D. Germline values: CDR1 SNHLY, CDR2 FYNNEI. V was pared by 6 bases and J by 1 base, with 9 bases between. The CDR3 extends over 14 amino acids. The DNA of the CDR3 is TGTGCCAGCAGCGTAGAATGGAACACCGGGGAGCTGTTTTTT. It is translated as CASSVEWNTGELFF.

The V call is TRBV19, the J call TRBJ2-3, with TRBD1 matching 9 bases. The CDR3 is 16 residues long. Losses at the gene ends were 5 bases for V and 3 bases for J; bases not matched to a gene: 9. CDR1 and CDR2 (germline): LNHDA, SQIVND (reference sequence). This CDR3 reads CASSRTGTGRTDTQYF. The CDR3 bases are TGTGCCAGTAGTCGAACCGGGACAGGGAGGACAGATACGCAGTATTTT.

For this clone: This CDR3 is also generated by other DNA sequences in the sample. The chain employs TRBV27 and TRBJ1-2; 8 positions match TRBD1. The CDR3 has 14 amino acids. The V gene's germline CDR1 is MNHEY and CDR2 SMNVEV (reference sequence). V lost 3 bases and J lost 0; bases outside the gene matches: 0. CDR3 sequence (DNA): TGTGCCAGCAGTTTGGACAGGGCTAACTATGGCTACACCTTC. It is translated as CASSLDRANYGYTF.

The rearrangement uses TRBV5-1 and TRBJ1-1, with TRBD1 matching 7 bases. From germline, CDR1 is SGHRS and CDR2 YFSETQ. The CDR3 consists of 13 residues. Trimming cost V 0 bases and J 8 bases; bases outside gene matches: 4. Written as DNA, the CDR3 is TGCGCCAGCAGCTTGGATGGACAGGCCGAAGCTTTCTTT. This encodes CASSLDGQAEAFF. The variable domain in full, with the rest retrieved from reference TRBV5-1 and TRBJ1-1, is KAGVTQTPRYLIKTRGQQVTLSCSPISGHRSVSWYQQTPGQGLQFLFEYFSETQRNKGNFPGRFSGRQFSNSRSEMNVSTLELGDSALYLCASSLDGQAEAFFGQGTRLTVV.